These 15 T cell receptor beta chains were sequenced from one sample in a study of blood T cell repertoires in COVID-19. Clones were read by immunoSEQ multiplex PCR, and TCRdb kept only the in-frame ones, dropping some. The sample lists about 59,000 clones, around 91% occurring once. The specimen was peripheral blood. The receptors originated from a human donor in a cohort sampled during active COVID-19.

The CDR3 bases are TGCGCCAGCAGTGTCCCCCCCCTAGGGGCTTCACCCCTCCACTTT. It is translated as CASSVPPLGASPLHF. This chain links TRBV10-1 with TRBJ1-6; a possible D gene is TRBD1 (5 bases). Trimming took 4 bases from V and 9 from J, leaving 16 bases between them. Germline assignment: CDR1 WNHNN and CDR2 SYGVQD (reference sequence). There are 15 residues in the CDR3.

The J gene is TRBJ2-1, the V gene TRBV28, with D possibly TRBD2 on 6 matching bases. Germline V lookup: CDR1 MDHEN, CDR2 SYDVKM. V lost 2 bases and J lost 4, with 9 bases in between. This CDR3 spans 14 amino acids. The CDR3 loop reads CASSLVGGYNEQFF. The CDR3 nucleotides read TGTGCCAGCAGTTTAGTTGGGGGGTACAATGAGCAGTTCTTC.

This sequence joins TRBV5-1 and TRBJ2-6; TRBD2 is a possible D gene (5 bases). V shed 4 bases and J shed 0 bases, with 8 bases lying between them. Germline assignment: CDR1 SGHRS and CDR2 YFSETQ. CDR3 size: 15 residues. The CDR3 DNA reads TGCGCCAGCAGCCAGCGGAACTCTGGGGCCAACGTCCTGACTTTC. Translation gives CASSQRNSGANVLTF. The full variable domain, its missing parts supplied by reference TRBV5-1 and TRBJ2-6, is KAGVTQTPRYLIKTRGQQVTLSCSPISGHRSVSWYQQTPGQGLQFLFEYFSETQRNKGNFPGRFSGRQFSNSRSEMNVSTLELGDSALYLCASSQRNSGANVLTFGAGSRLTVL.

The CDR3 protein is CASTSLRGRRLANTGELFF. In nucleotides, the CDR3 is TGTGCCAGCACCTCGCTGAGGGGGCGGAGACTCGCGAACACCGGGGAGCTGTTTTTT. The chain has TRBV11-2 and TRBJ2-2; 7 bases are shared with TRBD1. The CDR3 consists of 19 residues. The V gene end was trimmed by 7 bases and the J gene end by 0 bases; junction bases not matched to a gene: 17. The germline gives CDR1 SGHAT, CDR2 FQNNGV. The full variable domain, in which reference TRBV11-2 and TRBJ2-2 provide the parts outside the CDR3, is EAGVAQSPRYKIIEKRQSVAFWCNPISGHATLYWYQQILGQGPKLLIQFQNNGVVDDSQLPKDRFSAERLKGVDSTLKIQPAKLEDSAVYLCASTSLRGRRLANTGELFFGEGSRLTVL.

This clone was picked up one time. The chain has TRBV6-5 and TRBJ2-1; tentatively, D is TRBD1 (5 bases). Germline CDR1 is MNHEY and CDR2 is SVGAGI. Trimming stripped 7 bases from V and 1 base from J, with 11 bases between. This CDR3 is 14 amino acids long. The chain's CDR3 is CASTAGFSYNEQFF. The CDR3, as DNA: TGTGCCAGCACCGCAGGGTTTTCCTACAATGAGCAGTTCTTC.

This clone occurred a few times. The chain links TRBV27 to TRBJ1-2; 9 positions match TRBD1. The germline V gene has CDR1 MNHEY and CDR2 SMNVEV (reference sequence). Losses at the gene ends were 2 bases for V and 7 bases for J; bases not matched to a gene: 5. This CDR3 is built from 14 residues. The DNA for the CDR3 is TGTGCCAGCAGTTTAGACAGGGGGGGCGGTGGCTACACCTTC. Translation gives CASSLDRGGGGYTF.

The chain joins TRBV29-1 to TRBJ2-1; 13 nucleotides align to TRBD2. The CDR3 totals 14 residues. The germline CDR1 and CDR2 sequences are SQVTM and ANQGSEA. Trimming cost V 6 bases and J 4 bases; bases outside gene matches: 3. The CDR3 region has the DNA TGCAGCGTGCCGGGACTAGCGGGATACAATGAGCAGTTCTTC. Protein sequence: CSVPGLAGYNEQFF.

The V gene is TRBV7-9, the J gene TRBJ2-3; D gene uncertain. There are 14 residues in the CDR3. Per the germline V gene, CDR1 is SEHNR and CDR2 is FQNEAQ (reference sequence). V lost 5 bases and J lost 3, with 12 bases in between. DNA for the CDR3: TGTGCCAGCAGCGATCCTAGTAATACAGATACGCAGTATTTT. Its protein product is CASSDPSNTDTQYF.

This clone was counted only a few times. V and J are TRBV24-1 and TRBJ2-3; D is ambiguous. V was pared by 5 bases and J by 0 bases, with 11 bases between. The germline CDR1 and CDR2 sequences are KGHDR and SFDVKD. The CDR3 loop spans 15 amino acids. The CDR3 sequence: CATSVRGISTDTQYF. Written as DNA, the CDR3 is TGTGCCACCAGTGTTCGCGGTATTAGCACAGATACGCAGTATTTT.

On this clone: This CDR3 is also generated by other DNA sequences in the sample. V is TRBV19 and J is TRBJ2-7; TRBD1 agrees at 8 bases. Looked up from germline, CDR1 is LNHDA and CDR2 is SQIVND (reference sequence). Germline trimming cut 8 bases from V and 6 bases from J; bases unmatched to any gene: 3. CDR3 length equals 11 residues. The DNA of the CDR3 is TGTGCCAGTGGTACAGGGGGCGAGCAGTACTTC. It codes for CASGTGGEQYF. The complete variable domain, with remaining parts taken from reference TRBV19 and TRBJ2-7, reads DGGITQSPKYLFRKEGQNVTLSCEQNLNHDAMYWYRQDPGQGLRLIYYSQIVNDFQKGDIAEGYSVSREKKESFPLTVTSAQKNPTAFYLCASGTGGEQYFGPGTRLTVT.

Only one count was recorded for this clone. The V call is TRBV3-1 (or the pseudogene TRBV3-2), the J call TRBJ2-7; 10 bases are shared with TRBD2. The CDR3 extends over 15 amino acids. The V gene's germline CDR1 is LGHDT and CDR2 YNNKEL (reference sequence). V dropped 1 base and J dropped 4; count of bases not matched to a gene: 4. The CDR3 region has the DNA TGTGCCAGCAGCCAAGTAGCTAGCGGGAGTTACGAGCAGTACTTC. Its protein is CASSQVASGSYEQYF.

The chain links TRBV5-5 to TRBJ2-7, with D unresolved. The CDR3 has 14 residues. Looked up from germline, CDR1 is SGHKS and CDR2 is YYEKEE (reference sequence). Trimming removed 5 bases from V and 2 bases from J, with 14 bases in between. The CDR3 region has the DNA TGTGCCAGCAGTTGGGCGCCGCCCACCTACGAGCAGTACTTC. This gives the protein CASSWAPPTYEQYF.

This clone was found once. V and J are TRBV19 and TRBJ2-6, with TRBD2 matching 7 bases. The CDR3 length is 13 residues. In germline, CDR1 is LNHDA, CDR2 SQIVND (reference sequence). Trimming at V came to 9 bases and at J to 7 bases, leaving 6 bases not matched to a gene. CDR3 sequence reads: CASSWGGANVLTF. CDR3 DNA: TGTGCCAGCTCCTGGGGGGGAGCCAACGTCCTGACTTTC.

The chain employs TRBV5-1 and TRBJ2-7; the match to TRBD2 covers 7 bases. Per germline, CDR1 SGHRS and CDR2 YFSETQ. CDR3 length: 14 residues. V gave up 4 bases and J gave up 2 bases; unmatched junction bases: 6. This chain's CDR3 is CASSLVGGAYEQYF. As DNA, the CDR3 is TGCGCCAGCAGCCTCGTGGGGGGGGCCTACGAGCAGTACTTC.

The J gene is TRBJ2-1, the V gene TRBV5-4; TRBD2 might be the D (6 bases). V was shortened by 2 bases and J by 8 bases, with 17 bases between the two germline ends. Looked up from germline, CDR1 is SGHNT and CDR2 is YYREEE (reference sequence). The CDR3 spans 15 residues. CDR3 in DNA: TGTGCCAGCAGCTTAGTTGGCGTCAGGGAGGATGAGCAGTTCTTC. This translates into CASSLVGVREDEQFF.